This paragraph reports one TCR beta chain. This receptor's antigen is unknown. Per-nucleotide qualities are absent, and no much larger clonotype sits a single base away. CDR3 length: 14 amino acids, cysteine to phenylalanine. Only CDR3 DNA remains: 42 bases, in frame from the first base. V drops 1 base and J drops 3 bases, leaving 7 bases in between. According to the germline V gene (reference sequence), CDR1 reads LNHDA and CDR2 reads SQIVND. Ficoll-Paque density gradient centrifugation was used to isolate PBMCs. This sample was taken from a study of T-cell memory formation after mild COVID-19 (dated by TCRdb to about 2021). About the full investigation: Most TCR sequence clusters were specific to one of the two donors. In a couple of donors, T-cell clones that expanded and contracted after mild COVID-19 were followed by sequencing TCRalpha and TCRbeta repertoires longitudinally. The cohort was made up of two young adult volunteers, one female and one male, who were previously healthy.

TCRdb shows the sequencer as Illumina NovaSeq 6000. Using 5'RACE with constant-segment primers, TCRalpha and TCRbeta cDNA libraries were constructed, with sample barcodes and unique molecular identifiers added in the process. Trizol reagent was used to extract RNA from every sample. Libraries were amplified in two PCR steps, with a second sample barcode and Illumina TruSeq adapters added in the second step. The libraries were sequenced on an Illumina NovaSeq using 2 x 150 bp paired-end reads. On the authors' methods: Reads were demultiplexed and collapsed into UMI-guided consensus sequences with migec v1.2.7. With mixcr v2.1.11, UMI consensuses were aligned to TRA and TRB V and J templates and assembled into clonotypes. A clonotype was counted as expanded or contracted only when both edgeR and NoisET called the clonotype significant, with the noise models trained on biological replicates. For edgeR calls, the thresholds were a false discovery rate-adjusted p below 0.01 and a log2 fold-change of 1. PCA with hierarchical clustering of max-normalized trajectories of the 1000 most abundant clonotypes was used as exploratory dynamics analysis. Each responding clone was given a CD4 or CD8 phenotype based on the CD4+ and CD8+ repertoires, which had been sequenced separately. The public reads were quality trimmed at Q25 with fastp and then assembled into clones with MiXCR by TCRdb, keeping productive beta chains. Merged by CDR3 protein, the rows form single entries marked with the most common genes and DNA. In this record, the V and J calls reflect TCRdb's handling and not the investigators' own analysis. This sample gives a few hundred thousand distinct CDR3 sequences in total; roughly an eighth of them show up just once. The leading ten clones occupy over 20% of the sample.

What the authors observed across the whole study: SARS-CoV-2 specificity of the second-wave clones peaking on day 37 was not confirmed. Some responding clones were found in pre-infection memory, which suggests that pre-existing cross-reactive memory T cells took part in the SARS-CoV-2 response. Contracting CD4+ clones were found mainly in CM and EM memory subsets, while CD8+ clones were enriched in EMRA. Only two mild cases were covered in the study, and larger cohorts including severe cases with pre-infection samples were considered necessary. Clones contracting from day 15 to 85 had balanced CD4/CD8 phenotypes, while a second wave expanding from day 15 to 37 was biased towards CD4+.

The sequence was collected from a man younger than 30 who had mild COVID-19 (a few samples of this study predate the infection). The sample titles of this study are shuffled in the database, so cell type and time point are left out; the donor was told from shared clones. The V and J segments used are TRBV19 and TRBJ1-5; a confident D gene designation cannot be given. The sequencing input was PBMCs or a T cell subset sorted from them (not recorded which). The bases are TGTGCCAGTAGTATAGGACTGATCAATCAGCCCCAGCATTTT. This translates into CASSIGLINQPQHF.